These 29 T cell receptor beta chains were sequenced from one sample in a study of CD8+ T cells in alopecia areata. Sequencing used cDNA as its template, made by extracting RNA and reverse transcribing it. Profiling relied on immunoSEQ multiplex PCR, and the TCRdb table lists in-frame clones only, not all of them. This sample yields under 250,000 clones, of which approximately 70% are seen a single time; 0.95% to 1.5% belongs to the top ten. The treatment is: oral pan-JAK inhibitor, 5-10 mg twice daily. Sequencing was performed on CD4+ T cells sorted from blood, taken around week 42, from a patient treated with tofacitinib. The origin of the receptors is a human donor with alopecia areata.

The V call is TRBV30, the J call TRBJ2-1; no clear D gene. V shed 4 bases and J shed 0 bases, with 10 bases lying between them. CDR3 length: 14 amino acids. Germline V gene lookup returns CDR1 GTSNPN and CDR2 SVGIG (reference sequence). CDR3: CAWIKVSSYNEQFF. CDR3 nucleotides: TGTGCCTGGATAAAGGTTAGCTCCTACAATGAGCAGTTCTTC. The full variable domain, its missing parts supplied by reference TRBV30 and TRBJ2-1, is SQTIHQWPATLVQPVGSPLSLECTVEGTSNPNLYWYRQAAGRGLQLLFYSVGIGQISSEVPQNLSASRPQDRQFILSSKKLLLSDSGFYLCAWIKVSSYNEQFFGPGTRLTVL.

The chain links TRBV30 to TRBJ1-2; D not resolved. The CDR3 is 15 amino acids. Between the trimmed V and J ends, which lost 0 bases and 5 bases, there was a span of 16 bases. Germline V CDR1 and CDR2: GTSNPN, SVGIG (reference sequence). The DNA for the CDR3 is TGTGCCTGGAGTGTATCCCTCGGACGGCCGTATGGCTACACCTTC. This sequence encodes CAWSVSLGRPYGYTF.

The chain couples TRBV4-1 to TRBJ1-1, with D unresolved. Trimming stripped 3 bases from V and 1 base from J, with 12 bases between. The germline V gene has CDR1 MGHRA and CDR2 YSYEKL. CDR3 length: 15 residues. The CDR3 DNA follows: TGCGCCAGCAGCCACCCAACTCGGGGGAACACTGAAGCTTTCTTT. Translation: CASSHPTRGNTEAFF.

This clone was seen a handful of times. The CDR3 nucleotides are TGTGCCAGCAGGAGGGACAGGGGGACGAGTGAAAAACTGTTTTTT. Translation: CASRRDRGTSEKLFF. The chain couples TRBV2 to TRBJ1-4; 11 positions match TRBD1. The V gene end was trimmed by 6 bases and the J gene end by 7 bases; junction bases not matched to a gene: 7. The CDR3 consists of 15 residues. Germline V lookup: CDR1 SNHLY, CDR2 FYNNEI.

The CDR3 bases are TGTGCCAGTAGCCTAGACAGGGGGCTGGAGGGCTACACCTTC. It is translated as CASSLDRGLEGYTF. The rearrangement joins TRBV19 to TRBJ1-2; 10 bases line up with TRBD1. V trimming: 6 bases; J trimming: 8 bases; junction bases outside the gene matches: 9. The CDR3 sequence is 14 residues long. Per the germline V gene, CDR1 is LNHDA and CDR2 is SQIVND (reference sequence).

The chain joins TRBV6-5 to TRBJ1-2, with D tentatively TRBD1 (5 bases). V gave up 7 bases and J gave up 5 bases, with 11 bases separating them. This CDR3 has 12 amino acids. Per the germline V gene, CDR1 is MNHEY and CDR2 is SVGAGI. The CDR3 spells CASIDSYYGYTF. The CDR3 DNA follows: TGTGCCAGCATCGACAGCTATTATGGCTACACCTTC.

This clone was counted only a few times. J is TRBJ2-3 and V is TRBV29-1; D gene unclear. The ends were cut back, 7 bases at V and 5 bases at J, with 13 bases in the middle. Germline CDR1 SQVTM, CDR2 ANQGSEA. The CDR3 is made up of 12 amino acids. This CDR3 is CSAAVLGDTQYF. CDR3 in DNA: TGCAGCGCCGCCGTTCTGGGAGATACGCAGTATTTT.

V is TRBV5-1 and J is TRBJ1-2, with TRBD1 as a possible D gene (6 bases). Germline-derived CDR1 and CDR2 are SGHRS and YFSETQ. V dropped 4 bases and J dropped 3 bases, with 22 bases sitting between them. The CDR3 spans 17 residues. The CDR3 bases are TGCGCCAGCAGCCCGGGGGCCGGGGCAAGTTACGACTATGGCTACACCTTC. Encoded protein: CASSPGAGASYDYGYTF.

The CDR3 coding sequence is TGTGCCAGCAGTGGCACAAACACCGGGGAGCTGTTTTTT. The encoded protein is CASSGTNTGELFF. The chain employs TRBV2 and TRBJ2-2; D gene ambiguous. The V end was cut by 4 bases, the J end by 2 bases, with 5 bases between. CDR1 is SNHLY and CDR2 is FYNNEI in the germline V gene. This CDR3 is built from 13 residues.

The chain has TRBV29-1 and TRBJ2-3, with 9 bases aligning to TRBD1. There are 14 residues in the CDR3. The germline CDR1 and CDR2 sequences are SQVTM and ANQGSEA. The V gene end was trimmed by 5 bases and the J gene end by 3 bases; junction bases not matched to a gene: 6. The CDR3 loop reads CSVLRDRETDTQYF. The CDR3 region has the DNA TGCAGCGTTCTCCGGGACAGGGAGACAGATACGCAGTATTTT.

The chain employs TRBV5-1 and TRBJ1-4; 9 nucleotides align to TRBD1. Trimming took 1 base from V and 7 from J; bases not matched to a gene: 5. The germline V gene has CDR1 SGHRS and CDR2 YFSETQ. The CDR3 length is 15 residues. As DNA, the CDR3 is TGCGCCAGCAGCTTGCTGGGACAGGGAGGTGAAAAACTGTTTTTT. Protein: CASSLLGQGGEKLFF.

The rearrangement joins TRBV14 to TRBJ1-6; D remains unclear. The CDR3 has 14 residues. V was shortened by 0 bases and J by 7 bases, with 7 bases between the two germline ends. Germline V gene data show CDR1 as SGHDN and CDR2 as FVKESK. This chain's CDR3 is CASSQETRNSPLHF. The CDR3 coding sequence is TGTGCCAGCAGCCAAGAGACCAGAAATTCACCCCTCCACTTT.

This clone came up a few times. This chain uses TRBV29-1 with TRBJ2-3, with D possibly matching TRBD1 (5 bases). The V gene lost 4 bases and the J gene lost 6 bases, with 14 bases spanning the gap. This CDR3 region has 13 residues. Germline CDR1 and CDR2: SQVTM and ANQGSEA. The CDR3 sequence is CSVVDSWMDTQYF. In DNA form, the CDR3 reads TGCAGCGTTGTAGACAGCTGGATGGATACGCAGTATTTT.

This chain links TRBV2 with TRBJ1-4, with D perhaps matching TRBD1 (5 bases). V was cut by 8 bases and J by 8 bases, with 15 bases left in between. This CDR3 has 13 residues. CDR1 and CDR2 (germline): SNHLY, FYNNEI. Here the CDR3 reads CASRRDLPEKLFF. For the CDR3, the DNA is TGTGCCAGCCGCCGGGACCTCCCCGAAAAACTGTTTTTT.

There are a few counts of this clone. The V call is TRBV6-1, the J call TRBJ2-3; D remains ambiguous. The germline CDR1 and CDR2 sequences are MNHNS and SASEGT. V lost 5 bases, J lost 2 bases, and 8 bases lay in between. This CDR3 region has 13 residues. The CDR3 spells CASSPIPTDTQYF. DNA of the CDR3: TGTGCCAGCAGTCCCATCCCCACAGATACGCAGTATTTT.

The rearrangement links TRBV29-1 to TRBJ1-1; no clear D. CDR1 SQVTM and CDR2 ANQGSEA come from the germline V gene. This CDR3 contains 14 residues. V lost 2 bases and J 1 base, leaving 11 bases between the germline ends. The CDR3 loop is CSVERQRANTEAFF. Here the CDR3 DNA reads TGCAGCGTTGAACGGCAGCGAGCGAACACTGAAGCTTTCTTT.

The genes are TRBV7-2 and TRBJ1-6, with 7 nucleotides matching TRBD1. Trimming took 3 bases from V and 9 from J; bases not matched to a gene: 8. CDR1 and CDR2 from the germline V gene are SGHTA and FQGNSA. The CDR3 is 15 amino acids. CDR3 region: CASSLTGQRVSPLHF. The CDR3, as DNA: TGTGCCAGCAGCTTGACGGGACAGAGAGTTTCACCCCTCCACTTT.

The chain couples TRBV6-6 to TRBJ1-2; no definite D call. CDR1 MNHNY and CDR2 SVGAGI come from the germline V gene (reference sequence). V gave up 2 bases and J gave up 5 bases, with 6 bases separating them. The CDR3 sequence is 12 residues long. CDR3 in amino acids: CASSYGGYGYTF. CDR3 DNA: TGTGCCAGCAGTTACGGAGGGTATGGCTACACCTTC.

V is TRBV29-1 and J is TRBJ1-1; D is possibly TRBD1 (6 bases). Trimming cost V 4 bases and J 0 bases, with 9 bases left between them. In germline, CDR1 is SQVTM, CDR2 ANQGSEA. The CDR3 has 13 amino acids. The CDR3 nucleotides are TGCAGCGTTGCGAACAGGGTGAACACTGAAGCTTTCTTT. It encodes CSVANRVNTEAFF. The full variable domain, its missing parts supplied by reference TRBV29-1 and TRBJ1-1, is SAVISQKPSRDICQRGTSLTIQCQVDSQVTMMFWYRQQPGQSLTLIATANQGSEATYESGFVIDKFPISRPNLTFSTLTVSNMSPEDSSIYLCSVANRVNTEAFFGQGTRLTVV.

The V call is TRBV9, the J call TRBJ2-3, with 8 bases fitting TRBD1. Germline CDR1 is SGDLS and CDR2 is YYNGEE. This CDR3 region has 16 residues. J gave up 0 bases and V 6 bases, and 9 bases lay outside the gene matches. The CDR3: CASTRGPLSSTDTQYF. In DNA form, the CDR3 reads TGTGCCAGCACCAGGGGGCCGCTTAGTAGCACAGATACGCAGTATTTT.

This clone turned up a few times. This sequence joins TRBV11-2 and TRBJ2-2, with D hard to call. Germline V gene lookup returns CDR1 SGHAT and CDR2 FQNNGV. The CDR3 runs to 15 residues. Trimming took off 1 base at V and 8 bases at J, with 14 bases between the two ends. Written as DNA, the CDR3 is TGTGCCAGCAGCTTAGGGGCAGGATCTTCGGGGGAGCTGTTTTTT. It encodes CASSLGAGSSGELFF.

The V gene is TRBV6-5, the J gene TRBJ2-1; D unresolved. CDR1 and CDR2 (germline): MNHEY, SVGAGI. V dropped 6 bases and J dropped 5 bases, with 17 bases sitting between them. The CDR3 is made up of 15 amino acids. The CDR3 bases are TGTGCCAGCAGCCCAAGACCAATTTCTCACAATGAGCAGTTCTTC. Its translation: CASSPRPISHNEQFF.

The chain links TRBV15 to TRBJ1-1, with a weak D call TRBD1 (6 bases). The CDR3 has 20 residues. The ends were cut back, 0 bases at V and 1 base at J, with 24 bases in the middle. Germline CDR1 LNHNV, CDR2 YYDKDF (reference sequence). CDR3 in amino acids: CATSREKVAGAPNGNTEAFF. Here the CDR3 DNA reads TGTGCCACCAGCAGAGAAAAGGTTGCAGGGGCACCTAATGGGAACACTGAAGCTTTCTTT.

This clone was found a few times. The chain carries TRBV29-1 and TRBJ2-6; 10 bases match TRBD1. CDR1 is SQVTM and CDR2 is ANQGSEA in the germline V gene. The J segment lost 0 bases and the V segment lost 6 bases, leaving 5 bases of the junction unmatched. The CDR3 totals 16 residues. The CDR3 reads CSVTGTGVSGANVLTF. The CDR3 DNA is TGCAGCGTAACCGGGACAGGGGTCTCTGGGGCCAACGTCCTGACTTTC. The complete variable domain, with remaining parts taken from reference TRBV29-1 and TRBJ2-6, reads SAVISQKPSRDICQRGTSLTIQCQVDSQVTMMFWYRQQPGQSLTLIATANQGSEATYESGFVIDKFPISRPNLTFSTLTVSNMSPEDSSIYLCSVTGTGVSGANVLTFGAGSRLTVL.

The V gene is TRBV15, the J gene TRBJ2-2; D is ambiguous. The germline gives CDR1 LNHNV, CDR2 YYDKDF (reference sequence). CDR3 size: 16 residues. V lost 1 base and J lost 2, with 11 bases in between. Here the CDR3 DNA reads TGTGCCACCAGCAGAGGAAGTAGCCTAAACACCGGGGAGCTGTTTTTT. It is translated as CATSRGSSLNTGELFF. Combining the CDR3 with reference TRBV15 and TRBJ2-2 gives the whole variable domain DAMVIQNPRYQVTQFGKPVTLSCSQTLNHNVMYWYQQKSSQAPKLLFHYYDKDFNNEADTPDNFQSRRPNTSFCFLDIRSPGLGDTAMYLCATSRGSSLNTGELFFGEGSRLTVL.

In nucleotides, the CDR3 is TGTGCCAGCAGCCCGGACAACTACAATGAGCAGTTCTTC. Its translation: CASSPDNYNEQFF. The chain recombines TRBV5-4 with TRBJ2-1; D perhaps matches TRBD1 (5 bases). This CDR3 spans 13 amino acids. The germline gives CDR1 SGHNT, CDR2 YYREEE (reference sequence). V was pared by 4 bases and J by 3 bases, with 8 bases between.

Remarks on this clone: Other nucleotide sequences from this sample produce the same CDR3. The gene calls are TRBV20-1 and TRBJ2-7; 7 bases are shared with TRBD1. With V trimmed by 6 bases and J by 4 bases, 3 bases remained unmatched. There are 11 residues in the CDR3. Per the germline V gene, CDR1 is DFQATT and CDR2 is SNEGSKA (reference sequence). The CDR3 region has the DNA TGCAGTGCCTCCAGGGGGTACGAGCAGTACTTC. This encodes CSASRGYEQYF.

The chain has TRBV2 and TRBJ2-7; possible D gene TRBD1, 6 bases. Germline CDR1 SNHLY, CDR2 FYNNEI. Trimming took off 6 bases at V and 6 bases at J, with 12 bases between the two ends. The CDR3 is 12 amino acids. The CDR3 coding sequence is TGTGCCAGCAGAGGAGAAGGGGGCGAGCAGTACTTC. Protein sequence: CASRGEGGEQYF.

This chain uses TRBV6-6 with TRBJ1-2; weak D call: TRBD1 (6 bases). The CDR3 consists of 14 residues. V lost 0 bases, J lost 8 bases, and 13 bases lay in between. The germline CDR1 and CDR2 sequences are MNHNY and SVGAGI (reference sequence). The CDR3 nucleotides are TGTGCCAGCAGTTACTCGACGGGGGCTGGCGGCTACACCTTC. Protein: CASSYSTGAGGYTF.